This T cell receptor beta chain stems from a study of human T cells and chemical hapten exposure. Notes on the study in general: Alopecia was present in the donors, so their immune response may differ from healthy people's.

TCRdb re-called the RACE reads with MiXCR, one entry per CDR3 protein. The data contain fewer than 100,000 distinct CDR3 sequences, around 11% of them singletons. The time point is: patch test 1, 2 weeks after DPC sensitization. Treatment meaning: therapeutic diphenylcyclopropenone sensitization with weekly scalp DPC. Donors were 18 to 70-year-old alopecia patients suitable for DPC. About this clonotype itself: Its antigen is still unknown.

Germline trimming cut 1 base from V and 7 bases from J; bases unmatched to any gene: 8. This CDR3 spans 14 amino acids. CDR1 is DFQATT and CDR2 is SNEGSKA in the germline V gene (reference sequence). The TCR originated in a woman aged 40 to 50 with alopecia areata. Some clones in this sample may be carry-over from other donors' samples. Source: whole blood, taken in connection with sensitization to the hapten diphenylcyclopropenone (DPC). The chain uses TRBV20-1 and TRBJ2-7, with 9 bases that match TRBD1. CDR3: CSARAAQGAGEQYF. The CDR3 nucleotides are TGCAGTGCTAGAGCAGCACAGGGGGCTGGTGAGCAGTACTTC.